This TCR beta chain stems from a study of T cell repertoires in cytomegalovirus infection. Each CDR3 protein is one row after TCRdb ran MiXCR on the reads. The sample shows about 530,000 distinct CDR3 sequences, about a quarter of them seen only once. Trimming stripped 4 bases from V and 8 bases from J, with 12 bases between. CDR1 MNHEY and CDR2 SVGEGT come from the germline V gene. CDR3 length: 14 amino acids. This clonotype was observed a few times. The chain has TRBV6-2 or TRBV6-3 and TRBJ1-6; D remains ambiguous. Sequencing was performed on PBMCs. This clonotype was obtained from a human donor in good health (CMV status not recorded). Some clones in this sample may be carry-over from other donors' samples. CDR3 sequence: CASSFGSLDSPLHF. CDR3 in DNA: TGTGCCAGCAGTTTCGGTTCTTTGGATTCACCCCTCCACTTT.